Listed below are T cell receptor beta chains from one sample, sequenced in a study of blood T cell repertoires in COVID-19. Measured with immunoSEQ multiplex PCR; TCRdb has only the in-frame clones, and not every one. The profile shows around 180,000 clones, nearly 85% of them singletons. Material for sequencing was peripheral blood. These receptors were obtained from a woman in her 30s with acute or convalescent COVID-19. CDR3s include the opening cysteine and the closing phenylalanine or tryptophan. The order of the fields is clone size, V gene, J gene, CDR3 protein. Clone sizes are given selectively: once, few, many, or a class where the clone is expanded.

>-|TRBV30|TRBJ2-7
CAWSVLAQQYF
>-|TRBV7-2|TRBJ1-6
CASSLGTGGTNSPLHF
>few|TRBV6-2/TRBV6-3|TRBJ1-1
CASSAGTVNTEAFF
>-|TRBV18|TRBJ1-2
CASSQKTGEGYTF
>-|TRBV15|TRBJ1-1
CATRSGQTIGSEAFF
>-|TRBV7-2|TRBJ1-2
CASSLRGPSNYGYTF
>-|TRBV4-2|TRBJ2-5
CASSQASRGQETQYF
>once|TRBV6-5|TRBJ2-2
CASSYSTGRGPGELFF
>-|TRBV2|TRBJ1-3
CATRTVLSGNTIYF
>-|TRBV14|TRBJ2-5
CASSRDGLAGLETQYF
>-|TRBV27|TRBJ1-5
CASGTSWGAGNQPQHF
>-|TRBV23-1|TRBJ2-5
CASSQSSRPQDGETQYF
>few|TRBV7-2|TRBJ1-1
CASSTGMWPGTEAFF
>-|TRBV12-3/TRBV12-4|TRBJ1-6
CASGYPGTPLHF
>-|TRBV11-3|TRBJ2-3
CASSSSAGVKTDTQYF
>-|TRBV25-1|TRBJ1-2
CASSEYGQNYGYTF
>-|TRBV9|TRBJ2-7
CASSEGDSSYEQYF
>-|TRBV28|TRBJ2-7
CASRSGGPSYEQYF
>-|TRBV7-8|TRBJ1-6
CASSLYGQAGSPLHF
>-|TRBV6-2/TRBV6-3|TRBJ1-2
CASSQGGDSYGYTF
>-|TRBV7-9|TRBJ1-4
CASSLAGPGEKLFF
>-|TRBV7-2|TRBJ2-1
CASRRVTGVHYNEQFF
>-|TRBV9|TRBJ2-3
CASSRRTSVRTDTQYF
>-|TRBV27|TRBJ1-2
CASSFRTGFYGYTF
>-|TRBV4-2|TRBJ1-1
CASSQDDRGTEAFF
>-|TRBV7-2|TRBJ1-6
CASSRTTGDNSPLHF
>-|TRBV5-4|TRBJ2-6
CASSFRGAGANVLTF
>-|TRBV27|TRBJ1-1
CASSLYGGTEAFF
>-|TRBV7-8|TRBJ1-5
CASSFGQEHQPQHF
>-|TRBV5-6|TRBJ2-3
CASSLGGQGTDTQYF
>-|TRBV11-2|TRBJ1-6
CASNRQGKNSPLHF
>few|TRBV5-1|TRBJ1-2
CASSLGQGAVYGYTF
>once|TRBV7-9|TRBJ1-5
CASSHWDSKTNQPQHF
>-|TRBV5-1|TRBJ2-1
CASSLLASGSSYNEQFF
>-|TRBV6-4|TRBJ2-1
CASTGTDDNEQFF
>-|TRBV7-2|TRBJ1-1
CASSLNRGNTEAFF
>-|TRBV6-4|TRBJ1-5
CASWGQIHQPQHF
>-|TRBV5-1|TRBJ1-2
CASSPGTGFGYTF
>few|TRBV5-8|TRBJ1-6
CASSLVQGNSPLHF
>-|TRBV27|TRBJ2-1
CASSLRLAGSQFF
>-|TRBV28|TRBJ2-3
CASSFDRGITDTQYF
>-|TRBV18|TRBJ2-7
CASSPGTSGYEQYF
>-|TRBV6-2/TRBV6-3|TRBJ1-1
CASSYPARGTEAFF
>-|TRBV5-1|TRBJ2-5
CASSSLAGGTQYF
>-|TRBV27|TRBJ1-1
CASSLGHLNTEAFF
>-|TRBV12-5|TRBJ2-3
CASLAGGFTDTQYF
>-|TRBV6-2/TRBV6-3|TRBJ2-7
CASSHSLYEQYF
>-|TRBV5-4|TRBJ1-4
CASSSRQLREKLFF
>-|TRBV11-3|TRBJ1-4
CASSLEDRDGEKLFF
>-|TRBV30|TRBJ1-6
CAWSPTWNSPLHF
>-|TRBV7-2|TRBJ2-1
CASSLSGLVSNEQFF
>-|TRBV2|TRBJ2-7
CASRWTTPGEQYF
>-|TRBV29-1|TRBJ1-2
CSTGQGARGGFYGYTF